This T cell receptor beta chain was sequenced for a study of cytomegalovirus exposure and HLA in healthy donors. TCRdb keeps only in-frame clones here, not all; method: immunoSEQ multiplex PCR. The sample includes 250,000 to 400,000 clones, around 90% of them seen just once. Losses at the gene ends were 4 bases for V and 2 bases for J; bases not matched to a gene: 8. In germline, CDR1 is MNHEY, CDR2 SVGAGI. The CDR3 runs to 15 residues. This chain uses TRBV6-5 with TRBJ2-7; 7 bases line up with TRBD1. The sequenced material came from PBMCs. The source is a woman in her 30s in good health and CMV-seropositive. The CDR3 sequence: CASSSPKTGPYEQYF. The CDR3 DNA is TGTGCCAGCAGTTCTCCTAAGACAGGGCCCTACGAGCAGTACTTC.